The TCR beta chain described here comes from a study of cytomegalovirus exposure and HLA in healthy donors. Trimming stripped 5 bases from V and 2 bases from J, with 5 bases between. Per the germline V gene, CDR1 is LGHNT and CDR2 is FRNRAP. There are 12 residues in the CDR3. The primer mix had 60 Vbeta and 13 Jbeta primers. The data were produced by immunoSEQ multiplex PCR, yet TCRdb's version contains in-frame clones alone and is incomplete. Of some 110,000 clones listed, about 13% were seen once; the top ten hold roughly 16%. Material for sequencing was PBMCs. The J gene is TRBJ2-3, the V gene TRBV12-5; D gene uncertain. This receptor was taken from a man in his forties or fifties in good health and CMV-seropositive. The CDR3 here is CASGPYTDTQYF. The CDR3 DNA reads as TGTGCTAGTGGTCCGTACACAGATACGCAGTATTTT.